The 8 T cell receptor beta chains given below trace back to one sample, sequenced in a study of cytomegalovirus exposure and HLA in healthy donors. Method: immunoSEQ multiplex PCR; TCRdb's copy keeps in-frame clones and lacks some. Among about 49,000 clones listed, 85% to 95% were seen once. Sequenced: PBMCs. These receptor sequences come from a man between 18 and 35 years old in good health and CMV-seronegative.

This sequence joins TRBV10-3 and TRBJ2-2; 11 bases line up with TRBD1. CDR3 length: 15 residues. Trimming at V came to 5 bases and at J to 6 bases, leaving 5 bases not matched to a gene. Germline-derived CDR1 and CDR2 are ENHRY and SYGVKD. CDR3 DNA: TGTGCCATCAGTAGGACAGGGGGCGCATCCGGGGAGCTGTTTTTT. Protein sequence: CAISRTGGASGELFF.

CDR3 sequence (DNA): TGTGCCAGCAGTGAAAACGGTCAGAGGGGGACCGGGGAGCTGTTTTTT. This translates into CASSENGQRGTGELFF. V and J are TRBV25-1 and TRBJ2-2; tentatively, D is TRBD1 (6 bases). The germline gives CDR1 MGHDK, CDR2 SYGVNS. Trimming shortened V by 2 bases and J by 5 bases, and 15 bases separated the two germline ends. The CDR3 extends over 16 amino acids.

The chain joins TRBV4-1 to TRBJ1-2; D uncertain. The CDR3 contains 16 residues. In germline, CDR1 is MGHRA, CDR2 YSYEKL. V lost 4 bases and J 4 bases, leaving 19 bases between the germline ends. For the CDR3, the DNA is TGCGCCAGCAGCCGCCCCCCGGGAGGTGATGTCTATGGCTACACCTTC. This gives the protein CASSRPPGGDVYGYTF.

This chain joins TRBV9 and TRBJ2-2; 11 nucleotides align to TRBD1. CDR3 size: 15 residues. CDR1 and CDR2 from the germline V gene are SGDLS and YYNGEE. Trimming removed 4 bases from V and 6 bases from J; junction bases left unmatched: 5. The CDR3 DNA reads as TGTGCCAGCAGCAGGGGGACAGGGGGGGCCGGGGAGCTGTTTTTT. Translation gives CASSRGTGGAGELFF. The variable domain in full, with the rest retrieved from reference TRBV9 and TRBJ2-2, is DSGVTQTPKHLITATGQRVTLRCSPRSGDLSVYWYQQSLDQGLQFLIQYYNGEERAKGNILERFSAQQFPDLHSELNLSSLELGDSALYFCASSRGTGGAGELFFGEGSRLTVL.

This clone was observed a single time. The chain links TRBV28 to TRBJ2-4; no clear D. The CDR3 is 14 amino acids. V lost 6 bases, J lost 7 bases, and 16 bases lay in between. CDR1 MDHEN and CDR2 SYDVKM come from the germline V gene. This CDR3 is CASSPYRRKNIQYF. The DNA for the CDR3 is TGTGCCAGCAGCCCCTATCGGCGGAAGAACATTCAGTACTTC.

DNA of the CDR3: TGTGCCAGCAGTCCTGGGACAACTAACACCGGGGAGCTGTTTTTT. Amino acids: CASSPGTTNTGELFF. This chain uses TRBV28 with TRBJ2-2, with D maybe TRBD1 (6 bases). Per germline, CDR1 MDHEN and CDR2 SYDVKM. The V and J ends lost 5 bases and 2 bases respectively, with 12 bases between them. The CDR3 contains 15 residues.

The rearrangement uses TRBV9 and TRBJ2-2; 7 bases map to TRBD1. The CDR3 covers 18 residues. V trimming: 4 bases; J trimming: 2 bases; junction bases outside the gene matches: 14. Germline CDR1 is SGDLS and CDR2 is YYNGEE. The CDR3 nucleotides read TGTGCCAGCAGCCCACTCCCGCGACAGGGCCGAAACACCGGGGAGCTGTTTTTT. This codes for CASSPLPRQGRNTGELFF.

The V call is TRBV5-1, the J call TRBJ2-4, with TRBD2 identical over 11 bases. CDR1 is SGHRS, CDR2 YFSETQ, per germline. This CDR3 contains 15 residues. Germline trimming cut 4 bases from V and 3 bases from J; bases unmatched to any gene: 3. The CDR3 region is CASSRGLADKNIQYF. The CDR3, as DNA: TGCGCCAGCAGCAGGGGACTAGCGGACAAAAACATTCAGTACTTC.